These 19 T cell receptor beta chains came from one sample sequenced in a study of OX40 agonist ivuxolimab in advanced cancers. Assay: immunoSEQ multiplex PCR; the TCRdb copy retains only in-frame clones and omits some. The sample lists roughly 92,000 clones, under 90% occurring once. Sequenced material: CD4+ or CD8+ T cells sorted from blood, taken in a trial of the OX40 agonist ivuxolimab. These receptors were collected from an adult with an advanced solid tumor such as melanoma, head and neck, liver or kidney cancer.

This rearrangement joins TRBV6-5 to TRBJ2-7; TRBD1 agrees at 8 bases. Per the germline V gene, CDR1 is MNHEY and CDR2 is SVGAGI. The V segment lost 5 bases and the J segment 4 bases; nucleotides outside the gene matches: 4. This CDR3 comprises 13 residues. CDR3 nucleotides: TGTGCCAGCAGTGATGGACAGGGATACGAGCAGTACTTC. The encoded protein is CASSDGQGYEQYF.

J is TRBJ2-1 and V is TRBV6-1, with unresolved D. The CDR3 consists of 12 residues. The ends were cut back, 1 base at V and 8 bases at J, with 6 bases in the middle. The germline gives CDR1 MNHNS, CDR2 SASEGT. CDR3 protein: CASSEEGYEQFF. CDR3 in DNA: TGTGCCAGCAGTGAAGAGGGTTATGAGCAGTTCTTC.

In this sample, this clone turned up once. The CDR3: CAISESQGAQNEQFF. CDR3 nucleotide sequence: TGTGCCATCAGTGAGTCGCAGGGGGCGCAAAATGAGCAGTTCTTC. This chain joins TRBV10-3 and TRBJ2-1; 8 bases line up with TRBD1. Looked up from germline, CDR1 is ENHRY and CDR2 is SYGVKD. The J segment lost 7 bases and the V segment lost 0 bases, leaving 5 bases of the junction unmatched. This CDR3 has 15 amino acids.

This rearrangement joins TRBV5-4 to TRBJ2-3; TRBD2 agrees at 8 bases. The CDR3 loop spans 15 amino acids. Trimming at V came to 0 bases and at J to 6 bases, leaving 6 bases not matched to a gene. Germline CDR1 is SGHNT and CDR2 is YYREEE (reference sequence). CDR3 bases: TGTGCCAGCAGCTTGGGCGGGGGGCCAAGGGATACGCAGTATTTT. Protein product: CASSLGGGPRDTQYF. Supplemented by reference TRBV5-4 and TRBJ2-3, the full variable domain reads ETGVTQSPTHLIKTRGQQVTLRCSSQSGHNTVSWYQQALGQGPQFIFQYYREEENGRGNFPPRFSGLQFPNYSSELNVNALELDDSALYLCASSLGGGPRDTQYFGPGTRLTVL.

The chain uses TRBV4-1 and TRBJ2-1, with unresolved D. Per the germline V gene, CDR1 is MGHRA and CDR2 is YSYEKL. Deletions cut 5 bases from V and 1 base from J, with 6 bases between. This CDR3 has 13 amino acids. Written as DNA, the CDR3 is TGCGCCAGCAGCGACCGTTCCTACAATGAGCAGTTCTTC. This sequence encodes CASSDRSYNEQFF.

The chain is built from TRBV7-9 and TRBJ1-1; no clear D gene. The CDR3 consists of 14 residues. Germline CDR1 and CDR2: SEHNR and FQNEAQ (reference sequence). Trimming pared 5 bases from V and 2 bases from J, leaving 12 bases between. CDR3 coding DNA: TGTGCCAGCAGCCCCCTTATTCAAAACACTGAAGCTTTCTTT. Amino acids: CASSPLIQNTEAFF.

The rearrangement joins TRBV6-1 to TRBJ2-1; D remains unclear. CDR3 length equals 11 residues. V lost 8 bases to trimming and J lost 6 bases, with 8 bases between them. The V gene's germline CDR1 is MNHNS and CDR2 SASEGT. The CDR3 bases are TGTGCCAGCGCGCAAGCCAATGAGCAGTTCTTC. Protein: CASAQANEQFF.

The V call is TRBV15, the J call TRBJ2-3; 10 nucleotides agree with TRBD1. This CDR3 comprises 16 residues. The junction had 1 base not matched to a gene; V was cut back by 0 bases and J by 1 base. CDR1 LNHNV and CDR2 YYDKDF come from the germline V gene (reference sequence). CDR3 loop: CATSREGTGGTDTQYF. The CDR3 DNA follows: TGTGCCACCAGCAGAGAAGGGACAGGGGGCACAGATACGCAGTATTTT.

The V gene is TRBV15, the J gene TRBJ2-3; 7 bases fit TRBD2. This CDR3 has 16 residues. CDR1 LNHNV and CDR2 YYDKDF come from the germline V gene (reference sequence). Trimming removed 6 bases from V and 0 bases from J; junction bases left unmatched: 9. The DNA for the CDR3 is TGTGCCACCAGTCCCCGGGGGGACGCTAGCACAGATACGCAGTATTTT. It specifies CATSPRGDASTDTQYF.

This chain connects TRBV12-5 to TRBJ1-3; TRBD1 might be the D (6 bases). Trimming cost V 3 bases and J 3 bases, with 9 bases left between them. CDR1 and CDR2 (germline): LGHNT, FRNRAP. The CDR3 runs 14 residues. The CDR3 DNA is TGTGCTAGTGGTTTCCAGGGGAATGGAAACACCATATATTTT. Residues: CASGFQGNGNTIYF.

In regard to this clone: This sample includes further DNA sequences coding for the same CDR3. The CDR3 spells CASSSSDRGRGYTF. CDR3 sequence (DNA): TGTGCCAGCAGCTCTTCGGACAGGGGAAGGGGCTACACCTTC. This chain links TRBV7-2 with TRBJ1-2; 9 bases line up with TRBD1. This CDR3 has 14 amino acids. V lost 4 bases, J lost 8 bases, and 8 bases stayed unmatched. From germline, CDR1 is SGHTA and CDR2 FQGNSA.

On this clone: One end of the junction is discordant with germline, which a read error may explain. V usage is TRBV11-3 and J usage is TRBJ2-1, with 9 bases aligning to TRBD2. CDR1 is SGHNT and CDR2 is YENEEA in the germline V gene. The CDR3 sequence is 15 residues long. In DNA form, the CDR3 reads TGTGCCAGCAGTTTAGCGGGAGATTCCTACAATGAGCAGTTCTTC. Translated, it gives CASSLAGDSYNEQFF. Together with reference TRBV11-3 and TRBJ2-1, the CDR3 gives the full variable domain: EAGVVQSPRYKIIEKKQPVAFWCNPISGHNTLYWYLQNLGQGPELLIRYENEEAVDDSQLPKDRFSAERLKGVDSTLKIQPAELGDSAVYLCASSLAGDSYNEQFFGPGTRLTVL.

The chain's CDR3 is CASIQDSKTGELFF. Written as DNA, the CDR3 is TGTGCCAGCATACAGGACAGTAAGACCGGGGAGCTGTTTTTT. V is TRBV2 and J is TRBJ2-2, with a weak D call TRBD1 (6 bases). The V and J ends lost 7 bases and 5 bases respectively, with 14 bases between them. CDR3 size: 14 residues. Germline CDR1 reads SNHLY; CDR2 reads FYNNEI. Full variable domain (remainder filled in from reference TRBV2 and TRBJ2-2): EPEVTQTPSHQVTQMGQEVILRCVPISNHLYFYWYRQILGQKVEFLVSFYNNEISEKSEIFDDQFSVERPDGSNFTLKIRSTKLEDSAMYFCASIQDSKTGELFFGEGSRLTVL.

By its share, this clone is medium-sized. V is TRBV27 and J is TRBJ1-1; a weak D match, TRBD1 (6 bases). CDR1 and CDR2 from the germline V gene are MNHEY and SMNVEV (reference sequence). This CDR3 has 16 residues. V was pared by 0 bases and J by 0 bases, with 11 bases between. CDR3: CASSLSQGYMNTEAFF. The CDR3 nucleotides are TGTGCCAGCAGTTTATCCCAGGGGTACATGAACACTGAAGCTTTCTTT.

The chain is built from TRBV7-2 and TRBJ2-3; no clear D. Germline V gene data show CDR1 as SGHTA and CDR2 as FQGNSA. Trimming took off 5 bases at V and 6 bases at J, with 15 bases between the two ends. The CDR3 loop spans 14 amino acids. The CDR3 reads CASSLGSLEDTQYF. The DNA of the CDR3 is TGTGCCAGCAGCCTGGGCTCGCTCGAGGATACGCAGTATTTT. Together with reference TRBV7-2 and TRBJ2-3, the CDR3 gives the full variable domain: GAGVSQSPSNKVTEKGKDVELRCDPISGHTALYWYRQSLGQGLEFLIYFQGNSAPDKSGLPSDRFSAERTGGSVSTLTIQRTQQEDSAVYLCASSLGSLEDTQYFGPGTRLTVL.

This chain links TRBV4-2 with TRBJ1-2; no definite D call. Germline V gene sequence: CDR1 LGHNA, CDR2 YNFKEQ. The CDR3 contains 13 residues. Trimming took 5 bases from V and 5 from J, leaving 12 bases between them. As DNA, the CDR3 is TGTGCCAGCAGCTTAGAGGGAAGGTATGGCTACACCTTC. Amino acids: CASSLEGRYGYTF.

This chain links TRBV4-3 with TRBJ1-2, with 9 bases that match TRBD1. This CDR3 is 16 amino acids long. Germline-derived CDR1 and CDR2 are LGHNA and YSLEER. V shed 1 base, J shed 2 bases, and the junction held 5 bases outside the gene matches. DNA of the CDR3: TGCGCCAGCAGCCAAGCCGGGACAGGGACGAACTATGGCTACACCTTC. As protein: CASSQAGTGTNYGYTF.

The chain links TRBV19 to TRBJ2-7; 12 bases are a match to TRBD2. The V and J ends lost 3 bases and 4 bases, in that order; junction bases with no gene match: 10. CDR1 and CDR2 (germline): LNHDA, SQIVND (reference sequence). The CDR3 runs 17 residues. The CDR3 sequence is CASSILAGGPMGYEQYF. The DNA for the CDR3 is TGTGCCAGTAGTATCCTAGCGGGAGGGCCTATGGGTTACGAGCAGTACTTC.

J is TRBJ1-4 and V is TRBV7-9; the D gene is possibly TRBD1 (5 bases). Germline V CDR1 and CDR2: SEHNR, FQNEAQ (reference sequence). The CDR3 has 14 amino acids. Deletions cut 1 base from V and 7 bases from J, with 10 bases between. In DNA, the CDR3 is TGTGCCAGCAGCTTAGTGCAGGGAGGTGAAAAACTGTTTTTT. It specifies CASSLVQGGEKLFF.